Listed below are T cell receptor beta chains from one sample, sequenced in a study of T cell responses to AZD1222 COVID-19 vaccine. Libraries were prepared by immunoSEQ multiplex PCR; TCRdb keeps only in-frame clonotypes and omits some of them. The sample has 100,000 to 150,000 clones, under 95% seen once. The sequencing here drew on peripheral blood, taken 28 days after the second AZD1222 dose. The origin of the receptors is an adult who received the AZD1222 COVID-19 vaccine. The CDR3 runs from the conserved cysteine through the conserved F or W. Fields, in order: V gene, J gene, D gene, clone size, CDR3 DNA, CDR3 protein. A D gene is named only where the DNA matches it firmly. Not all rows give a size; the values are once, few, many and, for expanded clones, a class.

TRBV6-4	TRBJ1-5	TRBD1	NA	TGTGCCAGCAGTGCCGGGACAGGGGGCAATCAGCCCCAGCATTTT	CASSAGTGGNQPQHF
TRBV10-3	TRBJ1-1	NA	few	TGTGCCATCGGGTTGAACACTGAAGCTTTCTTT	CAIGLNTEAFF
TRBV29-1	TRBJ2-4	NA	NA	TGCAGCGTCATGCTGATGACCAAAAACATTCAGTACTTC	CSVMLMTKNIQYF
TRBV5-1	TRBJ2-7	NA	NA	TGCGCCAGCAGCTTAGACATCAGGCGCGAGCAGTACTTC	CASSLDIRREQYF
TRBV5-6	TRBJ1-2	NA	NA	TGTGCCAGCAGCCGAGACCGTTTCTCCGGCTATGGCTACACCTTC	CASSRDRFSGYGYTF
TRBV6-5	TRBJ1-1	NA	NA	TGTGCCAGCAGTTACTCGACGCGCCAAATGAACACTGAAGCTTTCTTT	CASSYSTRQMNTEAFF
TRBV28	TRBJ2-2	TRBD1	NA	TGTGCCAGCAGTTCCCAGGACAGGGGTCCAACAAGTACTATCGGGGAGCTGTTTTTT	CASSSQDRGPTSTIGELFF
TRBV6-4	TRBJ1-2	TRBD1	NA	TGTGCCACCCGGACAGGGAACTATGGCTACACCTTC	CATRTGNYGYTF
TRBV5-1	TRBJ1-1	NA	NA	TGCGCCAGCAGCAGCAAGACTGAAGCTTTCTTT	CASSSKTEAFF
TRBV6-5	TRBJ1-5	TRBD1	few	TGTGCCAGCAGACCCGACAGGGAGCGGCAGCCCCAGCATTTT	CASRPDRERQPQHF
TRBV19	TRBJ1-1	NA	once	TGTGCCAGTAAACAGGAAGGACGGACTGAAGCTTTCTTT	CASKQEGRTEAFF
TRBV2	TRBJ2-7	TRBD2	NA	TGTGCCAGCAGCCGGCTAGCGGGATCCTACGAGCAGTACTTC	CASSRLAGSYEQYF
TRBV5-1	TRBJ2-1	NA	NA	TGCGCCAGCAGCTTGGGAAAACAGGGAGACCGTTTCACTTACAATGAGCAGTTCTTC	CASSLGKQGDRFTYNEQFF
TRBV5-1	TRBJ2-3	TRBD2	NA	TGCGCCAGCAGCTTACCGGGACTAGCGGGAGATTCACACACAGATACGCAGTATTTT	CASSLPGLAGDSHTDTQYF
TRBV30	TRBJ1-2	NA	NA	TGTGCCTGGGGCAGGACAGCCAGCGACTTC	CAWGRTASDF
TRBV29-1	TRBJ2-1	TRBD1	NA	TGCAGCGCCAGCCGGACAGGGGACAATGAGCAGTTCTTC	CSASRTGDNEQFF
TRBV4-2	TRBJ2-4	TRBD2	NA	TGTGCCAGCAGCCAAGTGTCACTAGCGGGAGAGGACATTCAGTACTTC	CASSQVSLAGEDIQYF
TRBV12-3/TRBV12-4	TRBJ1-1	NA	NA	TGTGCCAGCAGTTCAGACCCGGGGAGGGCTTTCTTT	CASSSDPGRAFF
TRBV30	TRBJ1-1	NA	NA	TGTGCCTGGAGCCGGGGGCCCGGGACTGAAGCTTTCTTT	CAWSRGPGTEAFF
TRBV9	TRBJ2-2	NA	NA	TGTGCCAGCAGCGGTAAGGAGAACACCGGGGAGCTGTTTTTT	CASSGKENTGELFF
TRBV28	TRBJ1-1	NA	once	TGTGCCAGCAGTTCGCCGGGAATGAACACTGAAGCTTTCTTT	CASSSPGMNTEAFF
TRBV2	TRBJ1-6	NA	NA	TGTGCCAGCACGCGGGACGGGGACTTGGCACCCCTCCACTTT	CASTRDGDLAPLHF
TRBV11-3	TRBJ2-2	NA	NA	TGTGCCAGCAGCTTAACAGGGGGGGAGACCGGGGAGCTGTTTTTT	CASSLTGGETGELFF
TRBV6-5	TRBJ2-7	NA	NA	TGTGCCAGCAGTTCTCGGGACGGGGACGAGCAGTACTTC	CASSSRDGDEQYF
TRBV18	TRBJ1-1	TRBD1	NA	TGTGCCAGCTCACCGGACAGGTTGAACACTGAAGCTTTCTTT	CASSPDRLNTEAFF
TRBV6-1	TRBJ2-3	NA	once	TGTGCCAGCAGTGAAAGGGTCGGAGGGGTTAGCACAGATACGCAGTATTTT	CASSERVGGVSTDTQYF
TRBV7-6	TRBJ1-1	TRBD1	few	TGTGCCAGCAGCTTAGCAAGCCAGGGGGCTGAAGCTTTCTTT	CASSLASQGAEAFF
TRBV7-6	TRBJ1-3	NA	NA	TGTGCCAGCAGACACACTGGAAACACCATATATTTT	CASRHTGNTIYF
TRBV9	TRBJ1-1	NA	NA	TGTGCCAGCAGCCCAGGTAGTGGAGGGCATAGTACTGAAGCTTTCTTT	CASSPGSGGHSTEAFF
TRBV14	TRBJ1-2	NA	NA	TGTGCCAGCAGCCAAGGAACAGGGCCCACTAACTATGGCTACACCTTC	CASSQGTGPTNYGYTF
TRBV29-1	TRBJ2-7	NA	NA	TGCAGCGTTGAAGCCGGGACACGTACTGGCGAGCAGTACTTC	CSVEAGTRTGEQYF
TRBV2	TRBJ1-1	NA	NA	TGTGCCAGCAAAATCGAAGGGGCGAACACTGAAGCTTTCTTT	CASKIEGANTEAFF
TRBV7-8	TRBJ2-7	TRBD1	NA	TGTGCCAGCAGCTTACCCCGGACAGGGGCGACCAGCGAGCAGTACTTC	CASSLPRTGATSEQYF
TRBV5-1	TRBJ2-1	NA	NA	TGCGCCAGCAGCATGAGTTCCGATACCAATGAGCAGTTCTTC	CASSMSSDTNEQFF
TRBV5-1	TRBJ1-3	TRBD1	NA	TGCGCCAGCAGTGAACAGGGGGCAAACACCATATATTTT	CASSEQGANTIYF
TRBV9	TRBJ2-2	NA	NA	TGTGCCAGCAGCGTAGTGGCAGGGGTTACCGGGGAGCTGTTTTTT	CASSVVAGVTGELFF
TRBV7-9	TRBJ2-3	TRBD1	NA	TGTGCCAGCAGCCCCGGGACAGGGTACACAGATACGCAGTATTTT	CASSPGTGYTDTQYF
TRBV29-1	TRBJ2-7	TRBD2	NA	TGCAGCGTTGCGGGACTAGCGGGAATGTACGAGCAGTACTTC	CSVAGLAGMYEQYF
TRBV30	TRBJ1-4	NA	NA	TGTGCCTGGGGACAACTAAAAAAACTGTTTTTT	CAWGQLKKLFF
TRBV9	TRBJ2-3	NA	NA	TGTGCCAGCAGCCGCTTGCCCCCTAGCACAGATACGCAGTATTTT	CASSRLPPSTDTQYF